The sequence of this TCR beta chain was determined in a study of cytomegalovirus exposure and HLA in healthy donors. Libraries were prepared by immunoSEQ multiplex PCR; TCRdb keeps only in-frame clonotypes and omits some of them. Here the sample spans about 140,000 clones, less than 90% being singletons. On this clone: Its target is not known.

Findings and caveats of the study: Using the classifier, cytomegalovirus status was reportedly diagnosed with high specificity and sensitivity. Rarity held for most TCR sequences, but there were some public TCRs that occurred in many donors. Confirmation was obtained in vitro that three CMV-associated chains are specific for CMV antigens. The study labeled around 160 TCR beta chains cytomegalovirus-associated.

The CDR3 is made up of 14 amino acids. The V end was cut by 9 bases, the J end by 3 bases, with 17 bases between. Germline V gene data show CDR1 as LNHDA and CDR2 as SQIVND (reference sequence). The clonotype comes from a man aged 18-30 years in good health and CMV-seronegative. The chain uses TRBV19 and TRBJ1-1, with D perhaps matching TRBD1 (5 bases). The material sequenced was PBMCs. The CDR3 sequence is CARRMQGRDTEAFF. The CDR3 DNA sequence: TGTGCCAGACGAATGCAGGGTAGAGACACTGAAGCTTTCTTT.